The 29 T cell receptor beta chains presented below share a single source sample, sequenced in a study of early T cells in non-severe SARS-CoV-2 infection. MiXCR, applied by TCRdb to the 5' RACE reads, yields one record per CDR3 protein. The sample has fewer than 70,000 distinct CDR3 sequences; roughly 4.6% are singletons. The source was whole blood, collected at baseline. The receptors were gathered from an adult who was a healthcare worker with PCR-confirmed SARS-CoV-2 infection or an uninfected control (not recorded which). The donor label of this sample is uncertain.

This clonotype was observed a handful of times. The chain joins TRBV11-2 to TRBJ2-1; the match to TRBD1 covers 9 bases. The CDR3 spans 15 residues. Germline V gene data show CDR1 as SGHAT and CDR2 as FQNNGV. V was clipped by 5 bases and J by 9 bases; unmatched bases: 11. CDR3 bases: TGTGCCAGCAGCGCCAGACAGGGGGGAATCGCTGAGCAGTTCTTC. Translation gives CASSARQGGIAEQFF.

This clonotype was observed at least ten times. V gene TRBV7-2 combines with J gene TRBJ2-5, with a tentative D call TRBD1 (6 bases). The CDR3 sequence is 15 residues long. Germline V gene data show CDR1 as SGHTA and CDR2 as FQGNSA. V was shortened by 5 bases and J by 4 bases, with 17 bases between the two germline ends. CDR3 coding DNA: TGTGCCAGCAGCCCACGGGACATCAGCGTAGAGACCCAGTACTTC. Protein sequence: CASSPRDISVETQYF.

The chain couples TRBV7-2 to TRBJ2-7; TRBD1 might be the D (6 bases). This CDR3 contains 16 residues. V lost 0 bases to trimming and J lost 3 bases, with 15 bases between them. CDR1 SGHTA and CDR2 FQGNSA come from the germline V gene. CDR3 in DNA: TGTGCCAGCAGCTTAGCGGGCAGGGGAGTGGGCTACGAGCAGTACTTC. As protein: CASSLAGRGVGYEQYF.

V and J are TRBV10-3 and TRBJ2-3; tentative D call: TRBD2 (5 bases). Germline V gives CDR1 ENHRY, CDR2 SYGVKD. The length of the CDR3 is 15 residues. Trimming took 5 bases from V and 0 from J, leaving 12 bases between them. This CDR3 is CAISPTRSSTDTQYF. CDR3 DNA sequence: TGTGCCATCAGTCCTACTAGGTCTAGCACAGATACGCAGTATTTT.

The V and J genes are TRBV7-9 and TRBJ2-3; tentatively, D is TRBD2 (6 bases). Germline V gene lookup returns CDR1 SEHNR and CDR2 FQNEAQ (reference sequence). The CDR3 has 14 amino acids. Deletions cut 5 bases from V and 2 bases from J, with 11 bases between. The CDR3 region has the DNA TGTGCCAGCAGCCGTAGCGGTAACACAGATACGCAGTATTTT. Amino acid sequence: CASSRSGNTDTQYF.

The gene calls are TRBV9 and TRBJ2-1, with 15 bases lining up with TRBD2. The ends lost 3 bases at V and 10 bases at J; junction bases unmatched: 5. Germline CDR1 SGDLS, CDR2 YYNGEE. The CDR3 totals 15 residues. In DNA form, the CDR3 reads TGTGCCAGCAGCGCGGGACTAGCGGGGGGCGACGAGCAGTTCTTC. Translation gives CASSAGLAGGDEQFF.

This clonotype came up many times. The chain uses TRBV29-1 and TRBJ2-3; the match to TRBD2 covers 9 bases. Looked up from germline, CDR1 is SQVTM and CDR2 is ANQGSEA. The length of the CDR3 is 14 residues. Losses at the gene ends were 3 bases for V and 4 bases for J; bases not matched to a gene: 5. The CDR3 DNA reads as TGCAGCGTTGATCTAGCGGGGAGCGCAGATACGCAGTATTTT. As protein: CSVDLAGSADTQYF.

This clonotype was recorded only once. The V call is TRBV12-3 or TRBV12-4, the J call TRBJ1-4, with a weak D call TRBD1 (6 bases). The germline V and J ends were trimmed by 1 base and 8 bases, with 8 bases remaining between them. This CDR3 has 13 residues. CDR3 DNA: TGTGCCAGCAGTTTAGGGGGGCAGGAAAAACTGTTTTTT. It specifies CASSLGGQEKLFF.

This clonotype was counted ten times or more. The chain links TRBV10-3 to TRBJ2-7; D possibly corresponds to TRBD2 (5 bases). This CDR3 contains 13 residues. V was cut by 4 bases and J by 3 bases, with 10 bases left in between. The germline CDR1 and CDR2 sequences are ENHRY and SYGVKD. The CDR3 DNA reads TGTGCCATCAGTGGTGGAGGCTTCTACGAGCAGTACTTC. Translated: CAISGGGFYEQYF.

This clonotype was recorded at least ten times. The rearrangement links TRBV28 to TRBJ2-3; D gene unclear. Germline V gene lookup returns CDR1 MDHEN and CDR2 SYDVKM. The V end was cut by 2 bases, the J end by 1 base, with 4 bases between. The CDR3 spans 13 residues. CDR3 protein: CASSLAGTDTQYF. CDR3 bases: TGTGCCAGCAGTTTAGCGGGCACAGATACGCAGTATTTT.

This clonotype was recorded at least ten times. This chain joins TRBV7-8 and TRBJ2-6; D is undetermined. The ends were cut back, 3 bases at V and 0 bases at J, with 9 bases in the middle. The germline CDR1 and CDR2 sequences are SGHVS and FQNEAQ. CDR3 length: 16 residues. CDR3 residues: CASSLDGFSGANVLTF. CDR3 nucleotides: TGTGCCAGCAGCTTGGACGGCTTCTCTGGGGCCAACGTCCTGACTTTC.

This clonotype has ten or more counts. This chain joins TRBV7-2 and TRBJ1-1; 9 bases align to TRBD1. Trimming removed 3 bases from V and 4 bases from J; junction bases left unmatched: 0. Germline-derived CDR1 and CDR2 are SGHTA and FQGNSA. The CDR3 spans 13 residues. The CDR3 DNA sequence: TGTGCCAGCAGCTTGACAGGGGGCACTGAAGCTTTCTTT. It encodes CASSLTGGTEAFF.

This chain joins TRBV19 and TRBJ2-1; 9 bases are a match to TRBD2. The length of the CDR3 is 16 residues. Germline CDR1 and CDR2: LNHDA and SQIVND (reference sequence). J lost 15 bases, V lost 3 bases, and 18 bases had no gene match. The chain's CDR3 is CASSMVSSGVSSGAFF. DNA for the CDR3: TGTGCCAGTAGTATGGTCTCTAGCGGGGTCTCCTCGGGGGCGTTCTTC.

CDR3 nucleotide sequence: TGTGCCAGCAGCTTGATGGGACAAGACTACAATGAGCAGTTCTTC. It yields the protein CASSLMGQDYNEQFF. The chain is built from TRBV7-2 and TRBJ2-1, with TRBD1 as a possible D gene (6 bases). V was cut by 3 bases and J by 3 bases, with 12 bases left in between. The CDR3 is made up of 15 amino acids. Germline lookup yields CDR1 SGHTA and CDR2 FQGNSA.

There are a few counts of this clonotype. The CDR3 reads CASGSDHRELFF. DNA of the CDR3: TGTGCTAGTGGTTCTGACCACCGGGAGCTGTTTTTT. The genes are TRBV12-5 and TRBJ2-2; the D is unclear. The length of the CDR3 is 12 residues. Germline CDR1 and CDR2: LGHNT and FRNRAP. V shed 4 bases and J shed 9 bases, with 9 bases lying between them.

This clonotype was seen a handful of times. The rearrangement uses TRBV20-1 and TRBJ1-5; 9 bases fit TRBD1. Trimming cost V 3 bases and J 5 bases; bases outside gene matches: 8. Per the germline V gene, CDR1 is DFQATT and CDR2 is SNEGSKA (reference sequence). This CDR3 is 15 amino acids long. This CDR3 reads CSASPWTGADQPQHF. The DNA for the CDR3 is TGCAGTGCTAGCCCCTGGACAGGGGCGGATCAGCCCCAGCATTTT.

This clonotype was picked up a small number of times. In DNA form, the CDR3 reads TGTGCCAGCAGCCAAGTCCACAGGGGGGAAGATACGCAGTATTTT. Its translation: CASSQVHRGEDTQYF. The genes are TRBV3-1 and TRBJ2-3, with 8 bases identical to TRBD1. With 1 base clipped from V and 5 bases from J, the junction kept 5 bases outside the gene matches. Germline assignment: CDR1 LGHDT and CDR2 YNNKEL (reference sequence). CDR3 length: 15 amino acids.

This clonotype was seen a few times. This rearrangement joins TRBV19 to TRBJ1-6; no clear D. Germline lookup yields CDR1 LNHDA and CDR2 SQIVND (reference sequence). With 7 bases removed from V and 4 bases from J, the gap between germline ends came to 11 bases. The CDR3 length is 14 residues. The CDR3 nucleotides read TGTGCCAGTACCGGAGGATTATATAATTCACCCCTCCACTTT. It codes for CASTGGLYNSPLHF.

This clonotype appeared many times. The CDR3 DNA is TGTGCCAGCAGCTTGGCCCTGGTCGGAATCTACGAGCAGTACTTC. It is translated as CASSLALVGIYEQYF. This chain links TRBV5-5 with TRBJ2-7; D gene unclear. The germline V and J ends were trimmed by 0 bases and 3 bases, with 13 bases remaining between them. The CDR3 runs to 15 residues. Germline V gene sequence: CDR1 SGHKS, CDR2 YYEKEE (reference sequence).

This clonotype was detected only a few times. The rearrangement uses TRBV5-1 and TRBJ1-1; no reliable D call. CDR3 length equals 16 residues. V gave up 4 bases and J gave up 0 bases, with 16 bases separating them. The germline V gene has CDR1 SGHRS and CDR2 YFSETQ. DNA of the CDR3: TGCGCCAGCAGCCCCATTGTTGGAGGGATGAACACTGAAGCTTTCTTT. Translated, it gives CASSPIVGGMNTEAFF.

The table lists this clonotype with many counts. V is TRBV6-6 and J is TRBJ1-6; a weak D match, TRBD1 (6 bases). Trimming stripped 0 bases from V and 4 bases from J, with 13 bases between. The CDR3 loop spans 17 amino acids. CDR1 is MNHNY, CDR2 SVGAGI, per germline (reference sequence). CDR3 sequence reads: CASSYSVDSTYNSPLHF. In DNA form, the CDR3 reads TGTGCCAGCAGTTACTCAGTGGACAGCACTTATAATTCACCCCTCCACTTT.

At least ten counts were recorded for this clonotype. The chain combines TRBV11-2 with TRBJ2-1, with 7 bases aligning to TRBD1. There are 15 residues in the CDR3. Germline V gene sequence: CDR1 SGHAT, CDR2 FQNNGV. Trimming took 4 bases from V and 3 from J; bases not matched to a gene: 6. The CDR3 DNA reads TGTGCCAGCAGCTCGTACAGGGGCCGCTACAATGAGCAGTTCTTC. It yields the protein CASSSYRGRYNEQFF.

Only a few counts were recorded for this clonotype. The chain joins TRBV14 to TRBJ2-3; D may be TRBD2 (5 bases). Trimming left V 4 bases short and J 6 bases short, with 8 bases between. Per germline, CDR1 SGHDN and CDR2 FVKESK. The CDR3 consists of 12 residues. CDR3: CASSLRRDTQYF. The DNA for the CDR3 is TGTGCCAGCAGCCTCCGGAGGGATACGCAGTATTTT.

This clonotype was seen repeatedly, ten times or more. V gene TRBV11-2 combines with J gene TRBJ2-1; 8 bases are a match to TRBD1. Germline values: CDR1 SGHAT, CDR2 FQNNGV. Trimming cost V 4 bases and J 1 base; bases outside gene matches: 6. This CDR3 spans 16 amino acids. The CDR3 is CASSSTGDNSYNEQFF. The CDR3 DNA reads TGTGCCAGCAGCTCGACAGGGGATAATTCCTACAATGAGCAGTTCTTC.

The genes are TRBV7-9 and TRBJ2-1; 7 bases agree with TRBD2. Trimming at V came to 4 bases and at J to 6 bases, leaving 21 bases not matched to a gene. This CDR3 comprises 19 residues. Per germline, CDR1 SEHNR and CDR2 FQNEAQ (reference sequence). CDR3 sequence reads: CASSYPAGGIVVRVNEQFF. CDR3 coding DNA: TGTGCCAGCAGCTACCCGGCCGGGGGGATTGTCGTTCGGGTCAATGAGCAGTTCTTC. Together with reference TRBV7-9 and TRBJ2-1, the CDR3 gives the full variable domain: DTGVSQNPRHKITKRGQNVTFRCDPISEHNRLYWYRQTLGQGPEFLTYFQNEAQLEKSRLLSDRFSAERPKGSFSTLEIQRTEQGDSAMYLCASSYPAGGIVVRVNEQFFGPGTRLTVL.

This clonotype has only a few counts. In nucleotides, the CDR3 is TGTGCCAGCAGTGAAGTGAGAGGCGGAAACACCATATATTTT. Translated: CASSEVRGGNTIYF. The V and J genes are TRBV6-1 and TRBJ1-3; no firm D call. The CDR3 has 14 residues. CDR1 MNHNS and CDR2 SASEGT come from the germline V gene. Trimming left V 1 base short and J 4 bases short, with 8 bases between.

The V gene is TRBV18, the J gene TRBJ2-1, with D possibly matching TRBD2 (6 bases). CDR1 KGHSH and CDR2 LQKENI come from the germline V gene. V was pared by 1 base and J by 7 bases, with 14 bases between. The CDR3 runs to 15 residues. CDR3 nucleotide sequence: TGTGCCAGCTCACCACAAGGAGGGGTCCAAAATGAGCAGTTCTTC. Translated: CASSPQGGVQNEQFF.

This clonotype was picked up a small number of times. V and J are TRBV5-4 and TRBJ1-6; tentative D call: TRBD1 (5 bases). From germline, CDR1 is SGHNT and CDR2 YYREEE (reference sequence). This CDR3 comprises 16 residues. V was trimmed by 4 bases and J by 10 bases, leaving 21 bases between them. The DNA for the CDR3 is TGTGCCAGCAGCCAGTTGGGACGGCAGGGTGACTCACCCCTCCACTTT. Protein sequence: CASSQLGRQGDSPLHF.

This clonotype was observed at least ten times. CDR3 amino acids: CASSPHTRRADTQYF. The CDR3 region has the DNA TGTGCCAGCAGCCCACATACTAGGCGGGCAGATACGCAGTATTTT. The genes are TRBV7-2 and TRBJ2-3; maybe TRBD2 (5 bases). Per germline, CDR1 SGHTA and CDR2 FQGNSA. The CDR3 covers 15 residues. Trimming stripped 5 bases from V and 4 bases from J, with 16 bases between.